This TCR beta chain was profiled in a study of cytomegalovirus exposure and HLA in healthy donors (dated by TCRdb to about 2017). At the level of the whole study: An earlier analysis of some 600 of the donors reported approximately 280 Gb of sequence data and 95 million to 140 million unique TCR beta sequences obtained from 180 million or so T cells. To study patterns of TCR occurrence, a later analysis re-analyzed previously published TCR beta repertoires from hundreds of donors and added high-resolution HLA genotyping. Using immunosequencing, the study profiled T cell repertoires from fewer than 850 subjects and related those repertoires to cytomegalovirus serostatus. Typing coverage varied by locus: roughly 620-640 donors for A, B, C, DRB1 and DQB1; under 550 for DQA1; 606 for DPA1; approximately 450 for DPB1. Rather than using new phenotypic data, the later analysis identified candidate immune exposures from TCR beta sequences and from how often those sequences occurred across donors. In addition to the first cohort of roughly 670 subjects, a separate validation cohort of some 120 different subjects was used. HLA typing included class I and class II loci at four-digit resolution. All discovery cohort repertoires had been generated using a single sequencing platform. Several DR-DQ haplotypes were handled as single units for association and clustering because linkage in the cohort was strong. Roughly 290 gigabases of sequencing data and approximately 91 million unique TCR sequences made up an early release that covered approximately 700 HLA-typed donors. High-throughput TCR immunosequencing, statistical association of individual TCRs with disease status, and machine learning were combined to predict cytomegalovirus infection status. The genetic ancestry cluster associated with self-reported Caucasian donors included roughly 84% of the approximately 430 genotyped donors. An earlier analysis of around 580 of the donors used high-throughput TCR beta sequencing to judge whether each TCR beta V gene segment behaved as functional or pseudogenic. Genome-wide SNP genotypes for about 55% of the roughly 670 donors were used in a later genetic analysis, which treated that subset as a discovery cohort. The aim of the study was to test whether cataloging public T cell receptors could identify signatures of past pathogen exposure. Across 398 genotyped donors of the cohort, an average of roughly 230,000 unique TCR beta nucleotide sequences per donor were sequenced, and roughly 18% of those sequences were non-productive. Donor age, sex, ethnicity and CMV serostatus were compiled alongside the repertoire data.

The cohort was made up of under 800 healthy bone marrow donors. All cohort members were sampled while nominally healthy, although unrecorded immune exposures were likely present. The donor was CMV seropositive and belonged to the group of 250 to 350 seropositive cohort members. Every donor gave a peripheral blood sample, and the peripheral blood mononuclear cells from that sample were used for TCR beta sequencing. The Qiagen DNeasy Blood Extraction Kit was used to extract genomic DNA from the blood cell samples. Broader findings and caveats from the paper: In this cohort, only TCR beta chains were sequenced, and detectable features were limited by the absence of alpha or paired-chain data. Assigning TCR associations to individual alleles was difficult when HLA alleles, especially DR and DQ, strongly co-occurred. In a later genetic analysis, fewer N-insertions in productive TCRs were reported among donors in an Asian-associated ancestry cluster than the approximately 710-donor mean. In the study, approximately 160 TCR beta chains were listed as associated with cytomegalovirus. Sequencing depth was assumed to be roughly uniform across donors in the presence/absence analyses, though that assumption may not hold. A further reported finding was that TCR beta sequences accurately predicted the HLA-A and HLA-B alleles for most subjects in the first cohort. According to a later analysis, TCR association rates differed among HLA loci, with DRB1 alleles showing the most associated TCRs and HLA-C alleles showing the fewest. The only immune exposure information available for the cohort was CMV serostatus. According to a later analysis, parvovirus B19, influenza, CMV and Epstein-Barr virus appeared linked to several top co-occurrence clusters. The sequencing pipeline was judged likely to have produced a cluster of highly shared sequence variants as a technical artifact. Linkage disequilibrium might explain the correlated functional status among segregating V segments, but an unknown experimental factor could not be ruled out. Across donors, most TCR sequences were observed very rarely, whereas some public TCRs were present in many individuals. Three of the identified cytomegalovirus-associated TCR beta chains were confirmed in vitro to be specific for cytomegalovirus antigens. Because HLA typing was unavailable for some donors at each locus, only the typed subset was used in association tests. The authors suggested that the approach could potentially be extended to other disease states and immunological phenotypes. Some IMGT-functional V segments, including TRBV6-2 and TRBV6-3, could not be told apart with the 87-base-pair reads, so those segments were excluded. Cytomegalovirus status was reported to be diagnosed by the classifier with high specificity and sensitivity in both the original and validation cohorts. A later analysis found that HLA-associated TCR beta chains were more clonally expanded and had lower generation probabilities than equally common non-associated chains. Broadly in line with IMGT annotations, most TCR beta V segments showed up in productive rearrangements about 87% or about 30% of the time in an earlier analysis of several hundred of the donors. Most CMV-associated TCR beta chains appeared to be HLA-restricted in a later analysis, and the HLA associations seemed to be driven largely by CMV exposure. At a false discovery rate of 0.05, a later analysis linked around 15,000 TCR beta sequences to specific HLA alleles. Because counts were too low, about 15 rarely observed V segments, including chromosome 9 orphons, were left out of the earlier analysis of some 640 of the donors. In a later genetic analysis, a missense DCLRE1C variant was associated with V-gene and J-gene trimming of TCR beta chains, and the association was replicated in an independent cohort.

Trimming removed 6 bases from V and 5 bases from J; the gene matches leave 6 bases unexplained. The CDR3 has 14 amino acids, counting the end cysteine and phenylalanine. Just the 42-base CDR3 DNA is kept, in frame starting at base 1. Taken from the germline V gene, the CDR1 and CDR2 loops are MDHEN and SYDVKM. Comments on this clone: It lacks a known antigen. Per-nucleotide qualities are absent, and no much larger clonotype sits a single base away.

Receptors were amplified or captured by the immunoSEQ multiplex PCR assay. A mixture of 60 forward primers for TCR Vbeta segments and 13 reverse primers for TCR Jbeta segments was used in the multiplex PCR. Amplification of the CDR3 region of rearranged TCR beta genes was performed with a multiplex PCR assay on genomic DNA. Amplified TCR beta libraries were sequenced as 87-base-pair reads on the Illumina HiSeq System. Under the source paper's analysis protocol: In a later analysis, tens of millions of unique TCR beta chains were counted across the approximately 670 repertoires, and roughly 11 million of these chains were shared by at least two donors. To remove PCR and sequencing errors, raw reads were error-corrected and collapsed into unique sequences using a nearest-neighbor algorithm that merged closely related sequences. V, D and J gene segments were assigned by aligning CDR3 sequences to IMGT reference sequences. For a sequence to be retained, at least a six-nucleotide match to both a V gene segment and a J gene segment was required. A rearrangement was called productive if the CDR3 had no stop codons and remained in frame with V and J, and every other rearrangement was called non-productive. Following IMGT convention, CDR3 was defined as the stretch from the second conserved V-encoded cysteine to the conserved J-encoded phenylalanine. The earlier analysis of 450 to 750 of the donors excluded any sequence lacking an unambiguous match to a single V gene segment. In an earlier analysis of approximately 590 of the donors, V segments were called functional above 56.7% productive rearrangements and were called segregating when the between-donor standard deviation exceeded 5%. A statistical classification framework was developed to diagnose cytomegalovirus status using the catalog of TCR beta chain sequences. V and J gene assignment, in a later analysis, came from comparing TCR nucleotide sequences with IMGT/GENE-DB human TR gene sequences. In a later analysis, CDR3 sequences and most-parsimonious VDJ recombination scenarios were assigned using the TCRdist pipeline. In a later analysis, every TCR beta chain was defined by the combination of its CDR3 amino acid sequence and its V-gene family, and reads without a unique V-gene family were dropped. In a later analysis, approximately 640 highly shared, low-generation-probability nucleotide sequences were removed to address suspected cross-contamination and a sequencing artifact. In a later analysis, a clonal expansion index was calculated for each public chain from normalized within-repertoire ranks of inferred template counts. In a later analysis, generation probabilities were computed using a VDJ recombination model fitted to out-of-frame rearrangements, and the results were checked against IGoR. A later analysis scored TCR-TCR, TCR-HLA and TCR-CMV co-occurrence with hypergeometric tests, applying a repertoire-size bias correction to TCR pairs. A later analysis estimated false discovery rates by permuting HLA or CMV assignments 20 times. A later analysis grouped co-occurring TCRs with DBSCAN, adding TCRdist sequence similarity when clustering within HLA-allele-positive subsets. For co-occurrence clustering, repertoires with fewer than 30,000 or more than 120,000 public chains were excluded, along with several repertoires with anomalous nucleotide sharing. TCRdb mirrors the immuneACCESS table, restricted to in-frame sequences. Some clones are absent from its copies; in checked studies, under half trace to an unresolved V gene, and the reason for the others is unknown. V and J calls plus clone size are reproduced from that table; the DNA served to infer D and trimming. The sample yields 95,000 to 150,000 clones; more than 60% were counted once. In total, the top ten clones hold under 9% of the sample.

The sequence came from a woman aged 40 to 55 in good health and CMV-seropositive. The sequenced sample consisted of PBMCs. This chain is built from TRBV28 and TRBJ2-3; the central 9 bases match TRBD2. The CDR3 has the sequence CASRPPSGIDTQYF. The DNA reads TGTGCCAGCAGGCCTCCTAGCGGGATAGATACGCAGTATTTT.